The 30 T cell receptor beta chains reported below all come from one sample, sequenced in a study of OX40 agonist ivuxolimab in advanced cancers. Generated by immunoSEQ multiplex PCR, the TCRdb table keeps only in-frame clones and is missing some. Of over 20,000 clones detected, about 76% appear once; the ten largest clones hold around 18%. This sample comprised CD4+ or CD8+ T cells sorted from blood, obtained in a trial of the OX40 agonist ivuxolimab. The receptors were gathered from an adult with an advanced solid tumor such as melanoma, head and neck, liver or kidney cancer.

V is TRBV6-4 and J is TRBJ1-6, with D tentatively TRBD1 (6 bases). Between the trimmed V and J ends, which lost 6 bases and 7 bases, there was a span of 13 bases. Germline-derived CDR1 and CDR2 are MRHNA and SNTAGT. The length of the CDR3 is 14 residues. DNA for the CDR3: TGTGCCAGCAGCGTTGGACAGCCAAATTCACCCCTCCACTTT. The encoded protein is CASSVGQPNSPLHF.

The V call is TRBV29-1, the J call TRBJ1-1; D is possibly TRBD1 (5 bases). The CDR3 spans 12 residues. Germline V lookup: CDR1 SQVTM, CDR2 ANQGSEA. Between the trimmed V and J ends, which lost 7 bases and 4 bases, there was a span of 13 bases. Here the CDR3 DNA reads TGCAGCGCCCCAAATCAGGGCACTGAAGCTTTCTTT. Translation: CSAPNQGTEAFF.

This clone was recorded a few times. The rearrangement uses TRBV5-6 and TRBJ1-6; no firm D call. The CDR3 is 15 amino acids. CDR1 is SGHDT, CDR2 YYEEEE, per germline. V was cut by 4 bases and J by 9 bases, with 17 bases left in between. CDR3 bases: TGTGCCAGCAGCCCCCGGACCCCGGTGGGTTCACCCCTCCACTTT. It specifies CASSPRTPVGSPLHF.

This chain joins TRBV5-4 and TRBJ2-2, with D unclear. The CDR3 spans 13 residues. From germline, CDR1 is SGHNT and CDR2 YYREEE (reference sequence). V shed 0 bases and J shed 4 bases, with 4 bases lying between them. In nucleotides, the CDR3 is TGTGCCAGCAGCTTGGAACTCACCGGGGAGCTGTTTTTT. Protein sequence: CASSLELTGELFF.

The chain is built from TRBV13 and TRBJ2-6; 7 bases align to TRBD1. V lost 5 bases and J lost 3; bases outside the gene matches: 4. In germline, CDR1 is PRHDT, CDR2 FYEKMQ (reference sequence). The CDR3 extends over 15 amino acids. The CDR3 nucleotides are TGTGCCAGCAGCACGGGGACAGTTGGGGCCAACGTCCTGACTTTC. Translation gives CASSTGTVGANVLTF. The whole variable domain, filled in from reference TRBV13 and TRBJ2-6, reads AAGVIQSPRHLIKEKRETATLKCYPIPRHDTVYWYQQGPGQDPQFLISFYEKMQSDKGSIPDRFSAQQFSDYHSELNMSSLELGDSALYFCASSTGTVGANVLTFGAGSRLTVL.

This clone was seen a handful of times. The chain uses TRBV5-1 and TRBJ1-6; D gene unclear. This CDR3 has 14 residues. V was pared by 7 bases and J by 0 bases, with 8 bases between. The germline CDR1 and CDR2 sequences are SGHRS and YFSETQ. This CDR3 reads CASQSSSYNSPLHF. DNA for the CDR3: TGCGCCAGCCAGTCTAGCTCCTATAATTCACCCCTCCACTTT.

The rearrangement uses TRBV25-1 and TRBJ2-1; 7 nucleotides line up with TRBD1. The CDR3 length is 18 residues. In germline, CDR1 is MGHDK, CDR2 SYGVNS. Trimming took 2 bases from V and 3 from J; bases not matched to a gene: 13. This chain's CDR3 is CASSEPNSRDRHYNEQFF. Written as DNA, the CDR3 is TGTGCCAGCAGTGAACCTAATTCCCGGGACAGACACTACAATGAGCAGTTCTTC.

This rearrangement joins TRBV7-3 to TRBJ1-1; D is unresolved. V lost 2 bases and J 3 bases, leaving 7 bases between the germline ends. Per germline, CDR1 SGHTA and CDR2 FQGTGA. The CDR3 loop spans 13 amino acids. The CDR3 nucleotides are TGTGCCAGCAGCTTAGAAATGGACACTGAAGCTTTCTTT. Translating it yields CASSLEMDTEAFF.

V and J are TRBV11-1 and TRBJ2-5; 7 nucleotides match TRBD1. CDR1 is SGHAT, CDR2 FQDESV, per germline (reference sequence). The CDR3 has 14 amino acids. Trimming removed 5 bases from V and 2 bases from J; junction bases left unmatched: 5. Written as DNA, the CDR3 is TGTGCCAGCAGCCTCAGACAGGGTCAAGAGACCCAGTACTTC. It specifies CASSLRQGQETQYF. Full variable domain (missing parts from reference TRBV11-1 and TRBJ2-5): EAEVAQSPRYKITEKSQAVAFWCDPISGHATLYWYRQILGQGPELLVQFQDESVVDDSQLPKDRFSAERLKGVDSTLKIQPAELGDSAMYLCASSLRQGQETQYFGPGTRLLVL.

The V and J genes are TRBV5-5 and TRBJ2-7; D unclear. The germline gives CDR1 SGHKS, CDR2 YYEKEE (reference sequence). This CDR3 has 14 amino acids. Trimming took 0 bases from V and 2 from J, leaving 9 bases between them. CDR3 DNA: TGTGCCAGCAGCTTGGCTGGCACGGCCTACGAGCAGTACTTC. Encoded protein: CASSLAGTAYEQYF.

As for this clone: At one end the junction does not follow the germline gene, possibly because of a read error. As DNA, the CDR3 is TGTGCCAGCAGCTTTCCTTCAGGCCTAATTTATGGCTACACCTTC. Translated, it gives CASSFPSGLIYGYTF. The V call is TRBV5-3, the J call TRBJ1-2, with D uncertain. TRBV5-3 is an ORF for which the function is uncertain. The CDR3 consists of 15 residues.

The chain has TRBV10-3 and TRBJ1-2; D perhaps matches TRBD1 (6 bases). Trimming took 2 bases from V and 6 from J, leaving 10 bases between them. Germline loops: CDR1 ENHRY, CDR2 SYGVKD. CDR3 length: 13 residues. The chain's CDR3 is CAISETGRDGYTF. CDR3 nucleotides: TGTGCCATCAGTGAGACAGGGAGGGATGGCTACACCTTC.

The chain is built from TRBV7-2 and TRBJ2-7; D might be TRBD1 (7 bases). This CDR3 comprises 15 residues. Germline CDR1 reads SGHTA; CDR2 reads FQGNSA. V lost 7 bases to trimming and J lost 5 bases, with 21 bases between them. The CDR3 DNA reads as TGTGCCAGCAACACTCGGGGGACAGTCGTAAACGAGCAGTACTTC. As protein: CASNTRGTVVNEQYF.

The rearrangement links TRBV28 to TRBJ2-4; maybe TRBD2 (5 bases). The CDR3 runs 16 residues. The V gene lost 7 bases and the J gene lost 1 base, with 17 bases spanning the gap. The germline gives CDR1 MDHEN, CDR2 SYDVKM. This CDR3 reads CASTAGWGSAKNIQYF. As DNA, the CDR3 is TGTGCCAGCACCGCGGGCTGGGGTAGCGCCAAAAACATTCAGTACTTC.

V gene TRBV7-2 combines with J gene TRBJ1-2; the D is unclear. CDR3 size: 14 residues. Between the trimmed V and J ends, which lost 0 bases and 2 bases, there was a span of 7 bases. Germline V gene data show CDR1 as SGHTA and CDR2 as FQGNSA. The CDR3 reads CASSLAPGNYGYTF. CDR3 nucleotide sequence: TGTGCCAGCAGCTTAGCCCCGGGAAACTATGGCTACACCTTC.

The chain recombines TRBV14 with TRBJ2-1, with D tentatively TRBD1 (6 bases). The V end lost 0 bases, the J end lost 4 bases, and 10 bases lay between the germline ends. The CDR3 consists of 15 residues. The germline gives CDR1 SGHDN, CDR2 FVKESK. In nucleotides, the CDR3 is TGTGCCAGCAGCCAAGACACAGGGTGGTACAATGAGCAGTTCTTC. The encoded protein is CASSQDTGWYNEQFF.

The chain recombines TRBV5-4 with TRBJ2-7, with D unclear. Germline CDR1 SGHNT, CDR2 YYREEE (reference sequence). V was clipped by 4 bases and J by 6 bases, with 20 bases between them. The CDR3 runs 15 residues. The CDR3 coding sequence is TGTGCCAGCAGCCAAGATGGGCAGTTGACCGGCGAGCAGTACTTC. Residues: CASSQDGQLTGEQYF.

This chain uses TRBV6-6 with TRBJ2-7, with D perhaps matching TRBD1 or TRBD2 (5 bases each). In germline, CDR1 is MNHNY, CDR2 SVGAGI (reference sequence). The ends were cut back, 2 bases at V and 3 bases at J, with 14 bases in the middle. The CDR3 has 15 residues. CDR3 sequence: CASSYGDALRYEQYF. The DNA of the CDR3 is TGTGCCAGCAGTTACGGGGACGCCCTCCGCTACGAGCAGTACTTC.

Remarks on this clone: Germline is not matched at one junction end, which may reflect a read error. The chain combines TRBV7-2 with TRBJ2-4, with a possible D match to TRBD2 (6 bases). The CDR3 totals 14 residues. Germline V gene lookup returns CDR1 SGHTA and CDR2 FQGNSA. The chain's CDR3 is CASSRRAGLLNQCF. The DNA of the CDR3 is TGTGCCAGCAGCCGGAGGGCGGGACTCCTAAACCAGTGCTTC.

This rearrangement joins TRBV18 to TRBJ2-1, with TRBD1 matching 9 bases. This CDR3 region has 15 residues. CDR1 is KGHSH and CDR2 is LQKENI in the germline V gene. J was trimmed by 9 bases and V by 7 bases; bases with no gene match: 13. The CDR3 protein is CASLMDRGARGEQFF. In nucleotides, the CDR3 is TGTGCCAGCTTAATGGACAGGGGAGCTCGGGGTGAGCAGTTCTTC.

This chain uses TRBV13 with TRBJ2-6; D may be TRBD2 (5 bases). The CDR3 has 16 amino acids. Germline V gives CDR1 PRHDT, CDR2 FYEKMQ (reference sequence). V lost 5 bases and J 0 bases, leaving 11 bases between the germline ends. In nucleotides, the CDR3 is TGTGCCAGCAGCGCGGGCAGTCCCTCTGGGGCCAACGTCCTGACTTTC. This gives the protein CASSAGSPSGANVLTF. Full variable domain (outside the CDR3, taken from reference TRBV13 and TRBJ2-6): AAGVIQSPRHLIKEKRETATLKCYPIPRHDTVYWYQQGPGQDPQFLISFYEKMQSDKGSIPDRFSAQQFSDYHSELNMSSLELGDSALYFCASSAGSPSGANVLTFGAGSRLTVL.

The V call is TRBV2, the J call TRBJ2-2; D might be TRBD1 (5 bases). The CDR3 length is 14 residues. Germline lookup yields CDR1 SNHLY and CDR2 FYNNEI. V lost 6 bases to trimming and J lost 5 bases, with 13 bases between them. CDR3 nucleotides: TGTGCCAGCAGCGCAGACAGAAAAACCGGGGAGCTGTTTTTT. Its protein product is CASSADRKTGELFF.

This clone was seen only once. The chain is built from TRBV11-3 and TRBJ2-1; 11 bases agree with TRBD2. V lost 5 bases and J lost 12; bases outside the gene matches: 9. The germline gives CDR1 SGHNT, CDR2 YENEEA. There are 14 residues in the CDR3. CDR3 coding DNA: TGTGCCAGCAGCCCCCTACTAGCGGGGGACTGGCAGTTCTTC. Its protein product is CASSPLLAGDWQFF.

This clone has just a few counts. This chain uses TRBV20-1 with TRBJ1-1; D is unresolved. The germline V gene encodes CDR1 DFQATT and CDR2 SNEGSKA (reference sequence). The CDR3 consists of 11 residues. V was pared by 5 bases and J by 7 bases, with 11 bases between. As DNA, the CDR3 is TGCAGTGCTTCAAAAAGGGATGAAGCTTTCTTT. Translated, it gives CSASKRDEAFF.

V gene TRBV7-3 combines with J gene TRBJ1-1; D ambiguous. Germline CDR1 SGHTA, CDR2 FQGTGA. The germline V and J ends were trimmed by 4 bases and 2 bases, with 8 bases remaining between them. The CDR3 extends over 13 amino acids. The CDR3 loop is CASSYRFNTEAFF. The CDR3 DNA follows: TGTGCCAGCAGCTACCGTTTTAACACTGAAGCTTTCTTT.

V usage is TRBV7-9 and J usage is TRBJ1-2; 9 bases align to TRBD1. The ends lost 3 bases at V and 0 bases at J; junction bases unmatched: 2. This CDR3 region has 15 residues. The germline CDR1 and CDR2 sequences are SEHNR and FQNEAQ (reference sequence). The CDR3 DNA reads TGTGCCAGCAGCTTTGGGGACAGGGCTAACTATGGCTACACCTTC. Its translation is CASSFGDRANYGYTF.

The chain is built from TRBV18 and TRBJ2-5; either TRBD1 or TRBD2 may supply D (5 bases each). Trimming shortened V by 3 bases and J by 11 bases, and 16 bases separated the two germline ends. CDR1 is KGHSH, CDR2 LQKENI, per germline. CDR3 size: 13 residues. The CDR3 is CASSPGANVEQYF. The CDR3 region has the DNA TGTGCCAGCTCACCCGGGGCAAATGTGGAGCAGTACTTC. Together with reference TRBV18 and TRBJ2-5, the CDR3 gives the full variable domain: NAGVMQNPRHLVRRRGQEARLRCSPMKGHSHVYWYRQLPEEGLKFMVYLQKENIIDESGMPKERFSAEFPKEGPSILRIQQVVRGDSAAYFCASSPGANVEQYFGPGTRLLVL.

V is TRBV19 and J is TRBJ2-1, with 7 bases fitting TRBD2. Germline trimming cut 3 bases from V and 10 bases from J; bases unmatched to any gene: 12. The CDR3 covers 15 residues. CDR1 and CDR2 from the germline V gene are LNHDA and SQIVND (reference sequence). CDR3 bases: TGTGCCAGTAGTATCGATCCGGGACTACCCCAGGAGCAGTTCTTC. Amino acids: CASSIDPGLPQEQFF.

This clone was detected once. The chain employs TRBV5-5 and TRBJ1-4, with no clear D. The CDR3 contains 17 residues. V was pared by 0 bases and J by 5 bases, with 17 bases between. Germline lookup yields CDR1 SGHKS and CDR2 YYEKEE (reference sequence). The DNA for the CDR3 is TGTGCCAGCAGCTTGGGGGTTCTCGGAACCGAAAATGAAAAACTGTTTTTT. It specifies CASSLGVLGTENEKLFF.

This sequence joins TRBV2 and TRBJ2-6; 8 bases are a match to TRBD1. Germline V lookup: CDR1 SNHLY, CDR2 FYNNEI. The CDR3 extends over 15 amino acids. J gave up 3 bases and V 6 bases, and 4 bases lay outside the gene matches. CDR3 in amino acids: CASSGTGGGANVLTF. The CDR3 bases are TGTGCCAGCAGCGGTACAGGGGGTGGGGCCAACGTCCTGACTTTC.